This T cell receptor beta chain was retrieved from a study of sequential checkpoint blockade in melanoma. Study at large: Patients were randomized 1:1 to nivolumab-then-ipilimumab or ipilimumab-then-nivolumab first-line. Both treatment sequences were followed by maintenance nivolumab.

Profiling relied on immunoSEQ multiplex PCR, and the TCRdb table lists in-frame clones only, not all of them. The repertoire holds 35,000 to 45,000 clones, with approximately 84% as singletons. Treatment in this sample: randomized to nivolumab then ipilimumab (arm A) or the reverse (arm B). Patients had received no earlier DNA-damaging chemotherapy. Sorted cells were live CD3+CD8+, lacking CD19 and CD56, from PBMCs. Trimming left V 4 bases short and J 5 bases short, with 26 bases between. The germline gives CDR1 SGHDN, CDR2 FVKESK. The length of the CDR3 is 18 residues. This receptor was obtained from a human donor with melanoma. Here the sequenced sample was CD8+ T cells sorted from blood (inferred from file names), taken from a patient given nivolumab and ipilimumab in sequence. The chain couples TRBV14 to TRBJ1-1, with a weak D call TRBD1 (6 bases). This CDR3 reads CASSLEGGERASGTEAFF. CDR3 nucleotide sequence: TGTGCCAGCAGCCTAGAGGGGGGGGAACGGGCCTCGGGAACTGAAGCTTTCTTT.